These T cell receptor beta chains were read from a single sample in a study of human T cells and chemical hapten exposure. A single record per CDR3 protein comes from TCRdb applying MiXCR to the RACE reads. The data contain around 330,000 distinct CDR3 sequences, about 5% of them singletons. The sequencing here drew on whole blood, taken in connection with sensitization to the hapten diphenylcyclopropenone (DPC). The origin of the receptors is a young woman with alopecia areata. Some clones in this sample may be carry-over from other donors' samples. The CDR3 runs from the conserved cysteine through the conserved F or W. D genes are given only for firm matches. The listing skips clone size in some rows; elsewhere it reads once, few, many or a size class.

.	TRBV7-9	.	TRBJ2-1	CASSFRQYGRNEQFF	TGTGCCAGCAGCTTTAGGCAATATGGGCGCAATGAGCAGTTCTTC
.	TRBV4-3	many	TRBJ1-1	CASSQDPIGGATEAFF	TGCGCCAGCAGCCAAGATCCGATTGGAGGGGCCACTGAAGCTTTCTTT
.	TRBV6-5	.	TRBJ1-5	CASSRSEHQPQHF	TGTGCCAGCAGTCGCTCGGAGCATCAGCCCCAGCATTTT
TRBD1	TRBV2	many	TRBJ2-1	CASSKDRVEANEQFF	TGTGCCAGCAGTAAGGACAGGGTGGAGGCGAATGAGCAGTTCTTC
.	TRBV29-1	many	TRBJ1-1	CSVQFLGVMNTEAFF	TGCAGCGTGCAATTCCTGGGGGTAATGAACACTGAAGCTTTCTTT
.	TRBV7-3	.	TRBJ1-2	CASSLTAGRNYGYTF	TGTGCCAGCAGCTTAACAGCAGGAAGGAACTATGGCTACACCTTC
.	TRBV3-1	many	TRBJ2-5	CASSQDHNGGTQYF	TGTGCCAGCAGCCAAGATCACAATGGAGGGACCCAGTACTTC
TRBD2	TRBV7-2	few	TRBJ2-3	CASSSQTSGGAAQYF	TGTGCCAGCAGCTCCCAGACTAGCGGGGGGGCTGCGCAGTATTTT
TRBD2	TRBV5-4	many	TRBJ2-7	CASSPGLEMNHEQYF	TGTGCCAGCAGCCCGGGACTAGAAATGAACCACGAGCAGTACTTC
.	TRBV7-9	few	TRBJ2-1	CASSWTGEQFF	TGTGCCAGCAGCTGGACTGGTGAGCAGTTCTTC
TRBD1	TRBV6-4	many	TRBJ1-2	CASSDTGQPRKFYGYTF	TGTGCCAGCAGTGACACGGGACAGCCCCGTAAATTTTATGGCTACACCTTC
TRBD1	TRBV27	many	TRBJ1-6	CASSPRADRDWNSPLHF	TGTGCCAGCAGCCCCCGAGCGGACAGGGATTGGAACTCACCCCTCCACTTT
.	TRBV18	few	TRBJ1-4	CASSRERSTNEKLFF	TGTGCCAGCTCGCGGGAGAGGTCCACTAATGAAAAACTGTTTTTT
.	TRBV29-1	many	TRBJ1-3	CSVSLSSSGNTIYF	TGCAGCGTATCCCTCTCAAGCTCTGGAAACACCATATATTTT
.	TRBV2	few	TRBJ2-5	CASSDLGPRETQYF	TGTGCCAGCAGTGATCTGGGGCCACGGGAGACCCAGTACTTC
.	TRBV4-1	few	TRBJ1-1	CASSLGRMGDSEAFF	TGCGCCAGCAGCCTGGGACGAATGGGGGATTCTGAAGCTTTCTTT
.	TRBV6-5	.	TRBJ1-5	CASSPEGGLGQPQHF	TGTGCCAGCAGCCCTGAGGGAGGGCTCGGGCAGCCCCAGCATTTT
.	TRBV9	.	TRBJ2-7	CASSLQGHPSYEQYF	TGTGCCAGCAGCCTACAGGGACACCCCTCCTACGAGCAGTACTTC
.	TRBV5-6	.	TRBJ1-5	CASSFTQGGYQPQHF	TGTGCCAGCAGCTTCACGCAGGGCGGGTATCAGCCCCAGCATTTT
TRBD1	TRBV20-1	many	TRBJ2-7	CSARDPTGEFDEQYF	TGCAGTGCTAGAGATCCTACAGGGGAGTTTGACGAGCAGTACTTC
TRBD2	TRBV5-5	many	TRBJ2-3	CASSLGVGGGPGDTQYF	TGTGCCAGCAGCTTGGGGGTTGGCGGGGGGCCCGGGGATACGCAGTATTTT
.	TRBV7-2	many	TRBJ2-7	CASSPLNYEQYF	TGTGCCAGCAGCCCACTGAATTACGAGCAGTACTTC
.	TRBV3-1	many	TRBJ2-1	CASSTAPAPEQFF	TGTGCCAGCAGCACAGCGCCAGCTCCTGAGCAGTTCTTC
.	TRBV10-3	.	TRBJ1-2	CAISDEDYGYTF	TGTGCCATCAGTGACGAAGATTATGGCTACACCTTC
.	TRBV7-6	few	TRBJ1-4	CASSLRSGQTIRKLFF	TGTGCCAGCAGCTTAAGAAGTGGACAGACTATTCGGAAACTGTTTTTT
.	TRBV12-3/TRBV12-4	many	TRBJ2-3	CASSDLTGTTDTQYF	TGTGCCAGCAGCGACCTGACAGGTACCACAGATACGCAGTATTTT
.	TRBV24-1	.	TRBJ2-6	CATSEGTGNSGANVLTF	TGTGCCACCAGTGAGGGAACAGGGAACTCTGGGGCCAACGTCCTGACTTTC
TRBD1	TRBV27	.	TRBJ2-5	CASSWTGGSETQYF	TGTGCCAGCAGTTGGACAGGGGGCTCAGAGACCCAGTACTTC
.	TRBV5-6	few	TRBJ2-3	CASSLAHREGTDTQYF	TGTGCCAGCAGCTTGGCCCACAGGGAAGGGACAGATACGCAGTATTTT
.	TRBV14	many	TRBJ1-4	CASSQDPPRKLFF	TGTGCCAGCAGCCAAGATCCCCCCAGAAAACTGTTTTTT
.	TRBV6-1	many	TRBJ2-3	CASSVGVASTDTQYF	TGTGCCAGCAGTGTCGGGGTGGCTAGCACAGATACGCAGTATTTT
TRBD1	TRBV18	few	TRBJ1-5	CASSYGTGSQPQHF	TGTGCCAGCTCCTACGGGACAGGGAGTCAGCCCCAGCATTTT
.	TRBV3-1	.	TRBJ1-3	CASSLPGFSGNTIYF	TGTGCCAGCAGCCTTCCCGGATTCTCTGGAAACACCATATATTTT
TRBD2	TRBV27	many	TRBJ2-1	CASSLKRGLTYNEQFF	TGTGCCAGCAGTTTAAAGCGGGGACTGACCTACAATGAGCAGTTCTTC
.	TRBV7-6	few	TRBJ2-2	CASRGQGFRVTGELFF	TGTGCCAGCAGAGGGCAGGGGTTCAGGGTCACCGGGGAGCTGTTTTTT
TRBD1	TRBV12-3/TRBV12-4	many	TRBJ2-6	CASSLSNRGNNVLTF	TGTGCCAGCAGTTTATCTAACAGGGGGAACAACGTCCTGACTTTC
.	TRBV12-3/TRBV12-4	many	TRBJ2-3	CASSPMEVTQYF	TGTGCCAGCAGCCCGATGGAGGTTACGCAGTATTTT
TRBD2	TRBV6-1	few	TRBJ2-1	CASMSGTSGGAEFF	TGTGCCAGCATGTCCGGGACTAGCGGGGGGGCGGAGTTCTTC
.	TRBV9	many	TRBJ2-3	CASSSHDRSSTDTQYF	TGTGCCAGCAGCTCTCACGACAGGAGTAGCACAGATACGCAGTATTTT
.	TRBV12-3/TRBV12-4	many	TRBJ1-1	CASSETTEAFF	TGTGCCAGCAGTGAAACCACTGAAGCTTTCTTT
TRBD2	TRBV20-1	many	TRBJ2-1	CSARVLADYNEQFF	TGCAGTGCTAGAGTACTAGCGGACTACAATGAGCAGTTCTTC
.	TRBV7-2	many	TRBJ2-3	CASSLGQTVDTQYF	TGTGCCAGCAGCTTAGGACAGACCGTAGATACGCAGTATTTT